This T cell receptor beta chain was obtained from a study of T cell responses to AZD1222 COVID-19 vaccine. Assay: immunoSEQ multiplex PCR; the TCRdb copy retains only in-frame clones and omits some. In total, the table holds about 140,000 clones. The CDR3 has 15 residues. The V end was cut by 0 bases, the J end by 2 bases, with 7 bases between. Germline lookup yields CDR1 SGHVS and CDR2 FQNEAQ. Specimen: peripheral blood. The chain is built from TRBV7-8 and TRBJ2-2; the D is unclear. This TCR derives from an adult in good health. The CDR3 sequence: CASSLASANTGELFF. The CDR3 region has the DNA TGTGCCAGCAGCTTAGCATCAGCCAACACCGGGGAGCTGTTTTTT.